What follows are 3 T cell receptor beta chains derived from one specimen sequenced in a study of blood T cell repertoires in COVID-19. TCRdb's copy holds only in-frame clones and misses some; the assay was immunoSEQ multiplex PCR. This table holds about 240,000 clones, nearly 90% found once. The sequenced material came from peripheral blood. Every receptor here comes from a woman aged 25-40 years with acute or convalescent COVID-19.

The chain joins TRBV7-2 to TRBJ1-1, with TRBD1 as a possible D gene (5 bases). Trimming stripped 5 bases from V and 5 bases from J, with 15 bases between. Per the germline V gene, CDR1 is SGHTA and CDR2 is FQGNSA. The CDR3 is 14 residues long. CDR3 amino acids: CASSLSAGNTEAFF. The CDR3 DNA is TGTGCCAGCAGCCTGTCCGCAGGGAATACTGAAGCTTTCTTT.

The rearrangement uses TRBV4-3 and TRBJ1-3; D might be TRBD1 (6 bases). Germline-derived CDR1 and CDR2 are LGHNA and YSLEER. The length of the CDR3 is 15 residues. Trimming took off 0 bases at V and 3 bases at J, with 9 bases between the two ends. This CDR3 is CASSQEGAGGNTIYF. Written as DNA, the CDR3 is TGCGCCAGCAGCCAAGAGGGGGCGGGTGGAAACACCATATATTTT.

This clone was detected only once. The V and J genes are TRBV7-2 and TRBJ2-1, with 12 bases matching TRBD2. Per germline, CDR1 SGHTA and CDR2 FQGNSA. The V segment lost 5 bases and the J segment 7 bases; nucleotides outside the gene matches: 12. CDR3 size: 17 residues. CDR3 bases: TGTGCCAGCAGCGTCCATCGGCTAGCGGGAGGGGGGAATGAGCAGTTCTTC. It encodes CASSVHRLAGGGNEQFF.